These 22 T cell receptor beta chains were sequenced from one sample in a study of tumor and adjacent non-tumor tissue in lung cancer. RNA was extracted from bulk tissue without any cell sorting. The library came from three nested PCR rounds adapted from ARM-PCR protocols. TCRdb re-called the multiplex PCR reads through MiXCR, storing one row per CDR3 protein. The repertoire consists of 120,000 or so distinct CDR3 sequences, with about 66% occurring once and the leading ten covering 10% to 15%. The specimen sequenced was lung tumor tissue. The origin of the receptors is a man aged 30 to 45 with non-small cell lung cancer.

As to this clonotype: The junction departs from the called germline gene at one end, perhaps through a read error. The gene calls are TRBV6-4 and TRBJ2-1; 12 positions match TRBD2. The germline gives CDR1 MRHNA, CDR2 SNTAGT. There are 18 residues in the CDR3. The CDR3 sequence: CVSSPGTSGWSSYNEQFF. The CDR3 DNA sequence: TGTGTCAGCAGTCCCGGGACTAGCGGGTGGAGCTCCTATAATGAGCAGTTCTTC.

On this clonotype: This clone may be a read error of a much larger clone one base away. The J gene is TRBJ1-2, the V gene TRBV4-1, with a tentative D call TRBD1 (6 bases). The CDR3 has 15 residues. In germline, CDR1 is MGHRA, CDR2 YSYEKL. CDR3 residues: CASSPTLRDTYAYTF. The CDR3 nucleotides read TGCGCCAGCAGCCCCACCCTTAGGGACACCTATGCCTACACCTTC.

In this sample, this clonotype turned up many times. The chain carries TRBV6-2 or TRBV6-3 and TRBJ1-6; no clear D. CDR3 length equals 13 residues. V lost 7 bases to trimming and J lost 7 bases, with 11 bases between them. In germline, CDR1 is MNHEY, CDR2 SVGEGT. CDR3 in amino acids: CASKLGGNSPLHF. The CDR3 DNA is TGTGCCAGCAAGCTCGGCGGGAATTCACCCCTCCACTTT.

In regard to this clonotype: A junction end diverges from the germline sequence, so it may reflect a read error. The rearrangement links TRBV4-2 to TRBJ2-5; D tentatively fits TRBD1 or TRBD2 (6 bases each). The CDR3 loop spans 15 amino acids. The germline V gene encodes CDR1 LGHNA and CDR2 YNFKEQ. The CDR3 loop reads CASGQTGGLGETQYF. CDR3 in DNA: TGTGCCAGCGGCCAAACTGGGGGGCTGGGAGAGACCCAGTACTTC.

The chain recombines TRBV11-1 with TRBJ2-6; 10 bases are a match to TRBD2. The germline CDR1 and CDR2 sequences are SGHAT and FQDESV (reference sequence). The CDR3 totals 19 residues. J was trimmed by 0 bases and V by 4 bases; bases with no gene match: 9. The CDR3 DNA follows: TGTGCCAGCAGCTCCTTCGGTCTAGCGGGGGCCTCTGGGGCCAACGTCCTGACTTTC. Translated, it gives CASSSFGLAGASGANVLTF.

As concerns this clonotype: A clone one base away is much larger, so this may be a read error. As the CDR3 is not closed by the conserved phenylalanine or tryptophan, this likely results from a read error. The CDR3 DNA follows: TGTGCCAGCAGCGCAACCGGGACAGAGAATTCACCCCTCCACTCT. This encodes CASSATGTENSPLHS. The chain uses TRBV11-2 and TRBJ1-6, with 7 positions matching TRBD1. The CDR3 loop spans 15 amino acids. Germline loops: CDR1 SGHAT, CDR2 FQNNGV. Germline trimming cut 5 bases from V and 7 bases from J; bases unmatched to any gene: 8.

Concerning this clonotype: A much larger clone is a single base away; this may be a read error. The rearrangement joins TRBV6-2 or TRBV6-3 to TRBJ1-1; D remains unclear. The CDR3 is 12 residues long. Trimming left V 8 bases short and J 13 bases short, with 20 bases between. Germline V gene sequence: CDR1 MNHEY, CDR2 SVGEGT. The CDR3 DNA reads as TGTGCCAGCGGATCCATCAAGGGAAGGCTTTTCTTT. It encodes CASGSIKGRLFF.

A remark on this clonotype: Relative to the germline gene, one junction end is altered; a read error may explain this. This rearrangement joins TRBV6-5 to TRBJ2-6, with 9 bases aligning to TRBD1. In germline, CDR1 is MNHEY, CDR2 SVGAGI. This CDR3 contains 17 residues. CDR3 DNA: TGTGCCAGCAGCCGAGACAGGGGGGTGTCCGGGGCCAACATCCTGACTTTC. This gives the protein CASSRDRGVSGANILTF.

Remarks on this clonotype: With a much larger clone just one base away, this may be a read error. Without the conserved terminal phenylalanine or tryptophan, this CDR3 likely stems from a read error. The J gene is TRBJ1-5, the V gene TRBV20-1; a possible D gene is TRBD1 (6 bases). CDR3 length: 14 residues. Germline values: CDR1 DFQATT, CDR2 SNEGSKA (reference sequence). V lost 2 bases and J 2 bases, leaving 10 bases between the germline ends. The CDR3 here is CSARNRDGNQPQHY. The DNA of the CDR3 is TGCAGTGCTAGAAACAGGGACGGCAATCAGCCCCAGCATTAT.

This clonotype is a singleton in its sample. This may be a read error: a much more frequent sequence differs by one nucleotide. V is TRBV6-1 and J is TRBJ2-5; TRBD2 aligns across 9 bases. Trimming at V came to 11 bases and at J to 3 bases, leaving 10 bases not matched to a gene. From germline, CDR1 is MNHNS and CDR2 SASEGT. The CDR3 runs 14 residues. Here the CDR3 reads CAGTLAGTKETQYF. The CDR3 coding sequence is TGTGCCGGCACCCTAGCGGGAACTAAAGAGACCCAGTACTTC.

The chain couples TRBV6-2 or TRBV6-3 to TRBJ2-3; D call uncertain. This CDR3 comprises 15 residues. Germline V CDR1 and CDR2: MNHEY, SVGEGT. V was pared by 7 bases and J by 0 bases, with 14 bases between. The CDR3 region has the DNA TGTGCCAGCACCTCCGAGACTGAAAGCACAGATACGCAGTATTTT. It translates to CASTSETESTDTQYF.

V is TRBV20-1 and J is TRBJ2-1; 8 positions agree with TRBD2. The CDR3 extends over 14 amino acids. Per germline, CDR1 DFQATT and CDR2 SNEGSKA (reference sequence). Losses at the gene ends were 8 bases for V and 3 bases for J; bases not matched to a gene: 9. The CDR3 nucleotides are TGCAGTACCCGGGGGGGAGAAGTCTACAATGAGCAGTTCTTC. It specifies CSTRGGEVYNEQFF.

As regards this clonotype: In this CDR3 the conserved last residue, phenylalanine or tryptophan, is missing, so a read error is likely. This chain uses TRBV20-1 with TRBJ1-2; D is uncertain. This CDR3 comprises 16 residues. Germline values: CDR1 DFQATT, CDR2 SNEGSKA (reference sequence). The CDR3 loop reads CSVRDTRREGGYGYTL. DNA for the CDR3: TGCAGTGTTAGAGATACGCGACGAGAGGGCGGCTATGGCTACACCTTA.

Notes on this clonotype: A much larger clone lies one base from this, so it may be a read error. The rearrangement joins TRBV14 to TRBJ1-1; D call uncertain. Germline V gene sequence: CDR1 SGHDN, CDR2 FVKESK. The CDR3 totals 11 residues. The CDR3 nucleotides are TGTTCCAGCAGCCACAACACTGAAGCTTTCTTT. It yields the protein CSSSHNTEAFF.

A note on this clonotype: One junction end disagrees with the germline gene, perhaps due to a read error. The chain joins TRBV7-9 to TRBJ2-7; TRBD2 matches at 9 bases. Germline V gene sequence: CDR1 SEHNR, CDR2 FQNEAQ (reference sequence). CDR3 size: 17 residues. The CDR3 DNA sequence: TGTACCAGCAGCTCCTTTCCCCAGCGGGAGGACGTCTACGAGCAGTACTTC. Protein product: CTSSSFPQREDVYEQYF. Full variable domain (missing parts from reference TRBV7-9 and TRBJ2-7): DTGVSQNPRHKITKRGQNVTFRCDPISEHNRLYWYRQTLGQGPEFLTYFQNEAQLEKSRLLSDRFSAERPKGSFSTLEIQRTEQGDSAMYLCTSSSFPQREDVYEQYFGPGTRLTVT.

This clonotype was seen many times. CDR3 amino acids: CASSQDMASSGNTIYF. For the CDR3, the DNA is TGCGCCAGCAGCCAAGATATGGCTAGCTCTGGAAACACCATATATTTT. V usage is TRBV4-3 and J usage is TRBJ1-3; D gene ambiguous. Looked up from germline, CDR1 is LGHNA and CDR2 is YSLEER. The CDR3 has 16 amino acids. V lost 0 bases, J lost 0 bases, and 9 bases lay in between.

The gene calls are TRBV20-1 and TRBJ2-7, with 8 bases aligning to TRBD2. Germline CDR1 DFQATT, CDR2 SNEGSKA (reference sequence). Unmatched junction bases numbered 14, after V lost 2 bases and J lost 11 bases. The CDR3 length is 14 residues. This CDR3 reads CSARSVGGAKEKYF. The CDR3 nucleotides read TGCAGTGCTAGATCAGTCGGGGGGGCAAAGGAGAAGTACTTC.

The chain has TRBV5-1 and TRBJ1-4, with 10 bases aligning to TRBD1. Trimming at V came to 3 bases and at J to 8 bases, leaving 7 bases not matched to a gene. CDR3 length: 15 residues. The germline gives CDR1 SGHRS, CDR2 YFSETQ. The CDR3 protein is CASSWTGGREEKLFF. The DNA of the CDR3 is TGCGCCAGCAGCTGGACAGGGGGACGGGAGGAAAAACTGTTTTTT.

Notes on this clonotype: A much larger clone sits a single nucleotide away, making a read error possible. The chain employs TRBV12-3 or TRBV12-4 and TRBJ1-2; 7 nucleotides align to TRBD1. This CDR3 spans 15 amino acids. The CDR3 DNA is TGTGCCATCAGTTTAGCGCCGACAGGGCATTATGGCTACACCTTC. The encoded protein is CAISLAPTGHYGYTF.

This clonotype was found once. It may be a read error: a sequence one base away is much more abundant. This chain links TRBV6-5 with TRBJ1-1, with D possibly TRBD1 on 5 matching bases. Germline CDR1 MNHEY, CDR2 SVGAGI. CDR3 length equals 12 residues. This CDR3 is CAGSLHGTEAFF. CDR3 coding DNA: TGTGCCGGCAGCCTCCACGGGACTGAGGCTTTCTTT.

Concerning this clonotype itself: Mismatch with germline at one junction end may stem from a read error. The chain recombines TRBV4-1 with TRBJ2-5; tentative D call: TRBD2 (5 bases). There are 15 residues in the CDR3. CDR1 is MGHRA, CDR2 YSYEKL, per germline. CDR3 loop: CASSQDPAAGETQYF. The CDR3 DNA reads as TGCGCCAGCAGTCAAGACCCCGCGGCGGGAGAGACCCAGTACTTC.

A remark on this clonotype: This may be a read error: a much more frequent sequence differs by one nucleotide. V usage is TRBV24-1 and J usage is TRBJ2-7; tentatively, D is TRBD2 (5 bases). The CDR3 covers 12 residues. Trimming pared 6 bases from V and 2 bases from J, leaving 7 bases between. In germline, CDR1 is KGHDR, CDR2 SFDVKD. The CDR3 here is CATSSGPYEQYF. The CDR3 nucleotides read TGTGCCACCAGTAGCGGCCCCTACGAGCAGTACTTC.